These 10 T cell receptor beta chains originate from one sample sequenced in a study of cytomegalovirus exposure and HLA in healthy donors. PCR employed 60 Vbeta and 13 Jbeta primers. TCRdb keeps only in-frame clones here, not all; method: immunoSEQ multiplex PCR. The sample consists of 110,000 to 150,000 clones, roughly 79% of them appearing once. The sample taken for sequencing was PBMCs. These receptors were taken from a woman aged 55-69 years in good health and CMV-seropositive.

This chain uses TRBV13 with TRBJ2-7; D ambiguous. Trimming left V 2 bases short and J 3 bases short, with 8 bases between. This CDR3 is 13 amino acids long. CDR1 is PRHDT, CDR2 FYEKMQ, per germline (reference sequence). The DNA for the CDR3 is TGTGCCAGCAGCTTAAAACCCTACTACGAGCAGTACTTC. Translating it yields CASSLKPYYEQYF.

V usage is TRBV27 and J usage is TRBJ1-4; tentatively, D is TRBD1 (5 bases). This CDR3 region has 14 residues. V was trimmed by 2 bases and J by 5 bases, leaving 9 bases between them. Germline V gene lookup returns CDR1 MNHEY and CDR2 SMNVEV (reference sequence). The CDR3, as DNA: TGTGCCAGCAGTTTACAGAAGGGGAATGAAAAACTGTTTTTT. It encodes CASSLQKGNEKLFF. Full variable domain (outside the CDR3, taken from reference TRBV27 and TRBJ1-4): EAQVTQNPRYLITVTGKKLTVTCSQNMNHEYMSWYRQDPGLGLRQIYYSMNVEVTDKGDVPEGYKVSRKEKRNFPLILESPSPNQTSLYFCASSLQKGNEKLFFGSGTQLSVL.

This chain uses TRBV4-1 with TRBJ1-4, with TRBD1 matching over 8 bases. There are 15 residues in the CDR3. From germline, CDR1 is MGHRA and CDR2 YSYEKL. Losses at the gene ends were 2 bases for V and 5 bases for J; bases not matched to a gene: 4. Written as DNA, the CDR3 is TGCGCCAGCAGCCAATGGACAGGGCAAAATGAAAAACTGTTTTTT. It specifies CASSQWTGQNEKLFF.

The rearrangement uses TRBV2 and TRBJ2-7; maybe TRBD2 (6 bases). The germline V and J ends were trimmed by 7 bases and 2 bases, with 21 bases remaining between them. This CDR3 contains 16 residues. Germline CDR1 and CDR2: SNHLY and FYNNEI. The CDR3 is CASTNAGGTAAYEQYF. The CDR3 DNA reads TGTGCCAGCACCAATGCTGGGGGGACCGCGGCCTACGAGCAGTACTTC.

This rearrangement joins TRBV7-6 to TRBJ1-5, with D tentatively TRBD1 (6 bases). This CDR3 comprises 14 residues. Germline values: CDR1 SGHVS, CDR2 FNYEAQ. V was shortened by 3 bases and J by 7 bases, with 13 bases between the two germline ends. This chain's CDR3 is CASSLAGAEQPQHF. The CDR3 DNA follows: TGTGCCAGCAGCTTGGCGGGGGCTGAGCAGCCCCAGCATTTT.

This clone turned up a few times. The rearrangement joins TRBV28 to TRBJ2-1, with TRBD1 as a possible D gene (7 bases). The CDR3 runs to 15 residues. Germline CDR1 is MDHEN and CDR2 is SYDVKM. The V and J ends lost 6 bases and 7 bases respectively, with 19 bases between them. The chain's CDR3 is CASSRTGGGYNEQFF. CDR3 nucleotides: TGTGCCAGCAGCCGGACAGGAGGGGGGTATAATGAGCAGTTCTTC.

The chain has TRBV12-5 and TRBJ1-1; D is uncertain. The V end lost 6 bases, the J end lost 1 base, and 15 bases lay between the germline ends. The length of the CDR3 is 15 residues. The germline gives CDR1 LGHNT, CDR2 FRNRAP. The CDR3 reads CASGLASGTNTEAFF. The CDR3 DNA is TGTGCTAGTGGGCTGGCCAGCGGAACGAACACTGAAGCTTTCTTT.

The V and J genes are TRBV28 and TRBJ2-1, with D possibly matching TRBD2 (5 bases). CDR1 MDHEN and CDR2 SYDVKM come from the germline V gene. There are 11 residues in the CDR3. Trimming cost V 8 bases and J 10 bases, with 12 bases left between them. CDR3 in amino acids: CASSVSGEQFF. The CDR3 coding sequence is TGTGCCAGCTCGGTTTCGGGGGAGCAGTTCTTC.

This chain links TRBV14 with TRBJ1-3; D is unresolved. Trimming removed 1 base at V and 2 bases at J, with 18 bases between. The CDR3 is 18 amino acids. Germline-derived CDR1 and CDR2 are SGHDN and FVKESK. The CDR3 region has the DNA TGTGCCAGCAGCCAAGGCTCTTTCCCCGGAGGCGCTGGAAACACCATATATTTT. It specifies CASSQGSFPGGAGNTIYF.

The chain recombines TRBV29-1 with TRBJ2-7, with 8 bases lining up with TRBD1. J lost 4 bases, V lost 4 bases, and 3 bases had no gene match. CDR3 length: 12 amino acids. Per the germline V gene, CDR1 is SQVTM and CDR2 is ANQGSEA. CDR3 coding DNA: TGCAGCGTTGTGGGGACAGGTTACGAGCAGTACTTC. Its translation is CSVVGTGYEQYF.